This passage covers 30 T cell receptor beta chains from one sample sequenced in a study of post-analysis software for immune sequencing data. Tagging with unique molecular identifiers was a feature of the TCR beta cDNA libraries. TCRdb reanalysed the PCR reads using MiXCR and keeps one entry per CDR3 protein. Counted here are about 620,000 distinct CDR3 sequences, around 44% occurring once; the ten biggest clones make up around 1.7%. These receptors' antigens are unknown. General study points: Four or five TRBV segments (TRBV5-6, TRBV5-1 and TRBV20-1 among them) occurred more frequently in patients than in controls.

The source material was blood. These receptors originate from a girl under 18 with multiple sclerosis.

This sequence joins TRBV12-3 or TRBV12-4 and TRBJ1-2; 8 nucleotides line up with TRBD1. The CDR3 is 14 amino acids. Losses at the gene ends were 5 bases for V and 4 bases for J; bases not matched to a gene: 6. This chain's CDR3 is CASSPGQVIYGYTF. CDR3 in DNA: TGTGCCAGCAGTCCGGGACAGGTCATCTATGGCTACACCTTC.

The chain has TRBV12-3 or TRBV12-4 and TRBJ2-3, with TRBD1 as a possible D gene (5 bases). The CDR3 is made up of 14 amino acids. Trimming took 5 bases from V and 3 from J, leaving 12 bases between them. CDR3 coding DNA: TGTGCCAGCAGTCTACAGGCCCAAACAGATACGCAGTATTTT. It codes for CASSLQAQTDTQYF.

The chain's CDR3 is CASSLGDRAGYTF. The CDR3 DNA follows: TGTGCCAGCTCCCTTGGGGACAGAGCTGGCTACACCTTC. V is TRBV18 and J is TRBJ1-2; 7 bases align to TRBD1. The CDR3 loop spans 13 amino acids. The trim removed 6 bases at V and 7 bases at J, leaving 8 bases unmatched. The germline CDR1 and CDR2 sequences are KGHSH and LQKENI.

This chain uses TRBV7-9 with TRBJ1-2, with D uncertain. Germline assignment: CDR1 SEHNR and CDR2 FQNEAQ (reference sequence). This CDR3 has 13 amino acids. With 1 base removed from V and 3 bases from J, the gap between germline ends came to 6 bases. As DNA, the CDR3 is TGTGCCAGCAGCTTAGGGAAAGACTATGGCTACACCTTC. Protein product: CASSLGKDYGYTF.

This chain joins TRBV6-5 and TRBJ2-3; D may be TRBD1 (6 bases). Trimming pared 6 bases from V and 0 bases from J, leaving 13 bases between. The germline CDR1 and CDR2 sequences are MNHEY and SVGAGI. The CDR3 runs to 15 residues. CDR3 region: CASSRAQGSTDTQYF. The CDR3 nucleotides are TGTGCCAGCAGCCGTGCACAGGGTAGCACAGATACGCAGTATTTT.

Comments on this clonotype: Because the CDR3 is missing its conserved closing phenylalanine or tryptophan, this is likely a read error. The CDR3 sequence: CASSLGLAGSLDTQYL. DNA for the CDR3: TGCGCCAGCAGCTTGGGGCTAGCGGGATCGTTGGATACGCAGTATTTG. This chain uses TRBV5-1 with TRBJ2-3, with 9 bases fitting TRBD2. V gave up 0 bases and J gave up 6 bases; unmatched junction bases: 8. Germline V gene data show CDR1 as SGHRS and CDR2 as YFSETQ. There are 16 residues in the CDR3.

Note on this clonotype: At one of its ends the junction is not consistent with the germline gene, which may arise from a read error. The genes are TRBV7-7 and TRBJ2-3, with D possibly TRBD2 on 5 matching bases. CDR3 length: 13 residues. Per the germline V gene, CDR1 is SSHAT and CDR2 is FNYEAQ (reference sequence). The CDR3 is CASSLAEGDMQYF. The CDR3 DNA sequence: TGTGCTAGCAGCTTAGCTGAGGGAGATATGCAGTATTTT.

This clonotype came up once. The chain has TRBV6-1 and TRBJ2-2; D gene ambiguous. Germline V gene lookup returns CDR1 MNHNS and CDR2 SASEGT. V shed 4 bases and J shed 7 bases, with 13 bases lying between them. CDR3 length equals 14 residues. CDR3 region: CASSADQVHGELFF. The CDR3 coding sequence is TGTGCCAGCAGTGCGGACCAGGTTCACGGGGAGCTGTTTTTT.

This clonotype was counted a single time. V usage is TRBV10-3 and J usage is TRBJ2-7; 9 bases fit TRBD1. V lost 0 bases and J lost 5; bases outside the gene matches: 8. Germline V gene data show CDR1 as ENHRY and CDR2 as SYGVKD. This CDR3 comprises 16 residues. CDR3 in amino acids: CAISESGQGLRNEQYF. CDR3 nucleotides: TGTGCCATCAGTGAGTCGGGACAGGGCTTGAGGAACGAGCAGTACTTC.

This chain connects TRBV10-3 to TRBJ1-1, with TRBD1 as a possible D gene (5 bases). Looked up from germline, CDR1 is ENHRY and CDR2 is SYGVKD. This CDR3 has 10 residues. With 11 bases removed from V and 4 bases from J, the gap between germline ends came to 8 bases. CDR3 protein: CAAGRTEAFF. The CDR3 region has the DNA TGTGCCGCAGGGCGCACTGAAGCTTTCTTT.

The chain carries TRBV5-1 and TRBJ1-5; perhaps TRBD1 as D (5 bases). This CDR3 spans 18 amino acids. Trimming pared 5 bases from V and 0 bases from J, leaving 21 bases between. CDR1 SGHRS and CDR2 YFSETQ come from the germline V gene. DNA of the CDR3: TGCGCCAGCAGACCCGGGTTTGGGGGGATCAATAGCAATCAGCCCCAGCATTTT. Encoded protein: CASRPGFGGINSNQPQHF.

About this clonotype itself: With a much larger clone just one base away, this may be a read error. This rearrangement joins TRBV6-4 to TRBJ2-1; 12 bases are a match to TRBD2. CDR1 MRHNA and CDR2 SNTAGT come from the germline V gene. There are 15 residues in the CDR3. Trimming cost V 6 bases and J 9 bases; bases outside gene matches: 9. CDR3 in amino acids: CASSRLAGEGSEQFF. The CDR3 DNA is TGTGCCAGCAGCCGACTAGCGGGAGAGGGCAGTGAGCAGTTCTTC.

In its sample, this clonotype was seen a few times. The chain employs TRBV11-2 and TRBJ2-1, with D unclear. This CDR3 spans 17 amino acids. V was shortened by 5 bases and J by 2 bases, with 19 bases between the two germline ends. Germline lookup yields CDR1 SGHAT and CDR2 FQNNGV. This CDR3 reads CASSPRASGWTYNEQFF. CDR3 in DNA: TGTGCCAGCAGCCCCCGAGCATCCGGTTGGACCTACAATGAGCAGTTCTTC.

This clonotype has only a few counts. The rearrangement uses TRBV7-9 and TRBJ2-5; TRBD2 is a possible D gene (5 bases). The end of the DNA fits TRBJ2-4 better, so the J call may be wrong. Per the germline V gene, CDR1 is SEHNR and CDR2 is FQNEAQ (reference sequence). This CDR3 is built from 14 residues. The CDR3 sequence: CASSIPSAKNIQYF. The CDR3 nucleotides are TGTGCCAGCAGCATCCCTAGCGCCAAAAACATTCAGTACTTC.

This clonotype appeared a few times. The gene calls are TRBV12-3 or TRBV12-4 and TRBJ2-5; 8 bases match TRBD1. The CDR3 covers 14 residues. J gave up 5 bases and V 7 bases, and 9 bases lay outside the gene matches. The CDR3 spells CASISSGGLETQYF. The DNA of the CDR3 is TGTGCCAGCATCAGTTCAGGGGGCTTGGAGACCCAGTACTTC.

This clonotype was recorded a few times. The chain links TRBV5-1 to TRBJ1-5; D possibly corresponds to TRBD1 (5 bases). Germline V lookup: CDR1 SGHRS, CDR2 YFSETQ. The CDR3 runs to 14 residues. The V gene lost 4 bases and the J gene lost 3 bases, with 11 bases spanning the gap. CDR3 nucleotides: TGCGCCAGCAGCCTGGGACTGAACAATCAGCCCCAGCATTTT. Protein: CASSLGLNNQPQHF.

The table lists this clonotype with a few counts. This chain connects TRBV12-3 or TRBV12-4 to TRBJ2-1; 11 positions agree with TRBD2. V lost 5 bases to trimming and J lost 6 bases; unmatched junction nucleotides: 9. This CDR3 is built from 16 residues. CDR3 sequence (DNA): TGTGCCAGCAGTCCCTCCTTAGCGGGAGGGGTCAATGAGCAGTTCTTC. Protein product: CASSPSLAGGVNEQFF.

This clonotype was found a few times. This chain uses TRBV20-1 with TRBJ2-1, with D possibly TRBD2 on 7 matching bases. CDR1 is DFQATT and CDR2 is SNEGSKA in the germline V gene (reference sequence). The CDR3 totals 17 residues. The V and J ends lost 3 bases and 6 bases respectively, with 24 bases between them. CDR3 sequence: CSARLIFPGGEPNEQFF. CDR3 DNA sequence: TGCAGTGCTAGGCTAATCTTCCCGGGGGGCGAGCCCAATGAGCAGTTCTTC.

The rearrangement uses TRBV5-1 and TRBJ1-1; no clear D gene. CDR1 is SGHRS, CDR2 YFSETQ, per germline. This CDR3 has 13 residues. The germline V and J ends were trimmed by 6 bases and 0 bases, with 9 bases remaining between them. In nucleotides, the CDR3 is TGCGCCAGCATGGAGGTCATGAACACTGAAGCTTTCTTT. Translating it yields CASMEVMNTEAFF.

The chain employs TRBV3-1 and TRBJ1-4; D ambiguous. This CDR3 has 15 residues. The V gene lost 0 bases and the J gene lost 4 bases, with 9 bases spanning the gap. Germline-derived CDR1 and CDR2 are LGHDT and YNNKEL (reference sequence). As DNA, the CDR3 is TGTGCCAGCAGCCAAGAATCGCAGGTTAATGAAAAACTGTTTTTT. Protein product: CASSQESQVNEKLFF. Combining the CDR3 with reference TRBV3-1 and TRBJ1-4 gives the whole variable domain DTAVSQTPKYLVTQMGNDKSIKCEQNLGHDTMYWYKQDSKKFLKIMFSYNNKELIINETVPNRFSPKSPDKAHLNLHINSLELGDSAVYFCASSQESQVNEKLFFGSGTQLSVL.

This chain links TRBV11-2 with TRBJ1-1; the match to TRBD1 covers 7 bases. After removal of 1 base from V and 6 bases from J, the junction contained 14 bases not matched to a gene. Germline assignment: CDR1 SGHAT and CDR2 FQNNGV. The CDR3 consists of 17 residues. This chain's CDR3 is CASSLAATGRGDAEAFF. DNA for the CDR3: TGTGCCAGCAGCTTAGCCGCGACAGGGAGGGGGGACGCTGAAGCTTTCTTT. The full variable domain, its missing parts supplied by reference TRBV11-2 and TRBJ1-1, is EAGVAQSPRYKIIEKRQSVAFWCNPISGHATLYWYQQILGQGPKLLIQFQNNGVVDDSQLPKDRFSAERLKGVDSTLKIQPAKLEDSAVYLCASSLAATGRGDAEAFFGQGTRLTVV.

The rearrangement uses TRBV12-3 or TRBV12-4 and TRBJ2-6; 10 bases map to TRBD1. J lost 0 bases, V lost 6 bases, and 5 bases had no gene match. This CDR3 spans 17 amino acids. The CDR3, as DNA: TGTGCCAGCAGGGGCCGGACAGGGGGCTCTGGGGCCAACGTCCTGACTTTC. It codes for CASRGRTGGSGANVLTF.

The chain recombines TRBV12-3 or TRBV12-4 with TRBJ2-7; maybe TRBD1 (8 bases). With 5 bases removed from V and 10 bases from J, the gap between germline ends came to 27 bases. The CDR3 is made up of 16 amino acids. The CDR3 region has the DNA TGTGCCAGCAGTCCTATTACAGGGGGGGCCCAAGGTGGCCAGTACTTC. As protein: CASSPITGGAQGGQYF.

In this sample, this clonotype turned up a few times. J is TRBJ2-7 and V is TRBV7-2; 7 bases fit TRBD1. J lost 2 bases, V lost 5 bases, and 18 bases had no gene match. The CDR3 has 18 amino acids. The germline CDR1 and CDR2 sequences are SGHTA and FQGNSA. This CDR3 is CASSDKPWRTGPTYEQYF. DNA for the CDR3: TGTGCCAGCAGCGATAAGCCCTGGAGGACAGGTCCCACCTACGAGCAGTACTTC.

This clonotype was seen more than once but under ten times. This chain links TRBV12-3 or TRBV12-4 with TRBJ2-3, with D possibly TRBD1 on 6 matching bases. Between the trimmed V and J ends, which lost 5 bases and 8 bases, there was a span of 23 bases. This CDR3 comprises 16 residues. The DNA for the CDR3 is TGTGCCAGCAGTCAATCTTTACAGGGCACAACCCCTACGCAGTATTTT. It specifies CASSQSLQGTTPTQYF.

V is TRBV5-1 and J is TRBJ2-5; TRBD2 matches 12 bases. This CDR3 contains 16 residues. The ends lost 7 bases at V and 5 bases at J; junction bases unmatched: 12. CDR1 SGHRS and CDR2 YFSETQ come from the germline V gene. CDR3 in amino acids: CASQGRELAGGETQYF. In DNA, the CDR3 is TGCGCCAGCCAGGGCCGGGAACTAGCGGGAGGCGAGACCCAGTACTTC.

This clonotype occurred a few times. The chain employs TRBV12-3 or TRBV12-4 and TRBJ2-1, with TRBD2 matching over 14 bases. V lost 3 bases, J lost 8 bases, and 3 bases stayed unmatched. The CDR3 runs to 15 residues. As DNA, the CDR3 is TGTGCCAGCAGTTTCGGGACTAGCGGGAGCGATGAGCAGTTCTTC. It yields the protein CASSFGTSGSDEQFF.

This clonotype was found a few times. The chain couples TRBV20-1 to TRBJ2-7; D possibly corresponds to TRBD1 (5 bases). Per the germline V gene, CDR1 is DFQATT and CDR2 is SNEGSKA (reference sequence). The CDR3 extends over 14 amino acids. The V and J ends lost 1 base and 0 bases respectively, with 10 bases between them. Here the CDR3 DNA reads TGCAGTGCTAGAGCTCAGGGATTCTCCTACGAGCAGTACTTC. Residues: CSARAQGFSYEQYF.

The rearrangement links TRBV24-1 to TRBJ2-1; 11 bases are a match to TRBD2. Germline V CDR1 and CDR2: KGHDR, SFDVKD. The junction had 5 bases not matched to a gene; V was cut back by 5 bases and J by 0 bases. CDR3 length equals 17 residues. In DNA form, the CDR3 reads TGTGCCACCAGTGGACTAGCGGGACCGCACTCCTACAATGAGCAGTTCTTC. Translating it yields CATSGLAGPHSYNEQFF.

This chain uses TRBV6-5 with TRBJ1-1; TRBD1 might be the D (5 bases). The CDR3 extends over 16 amino acids. V was cut by 5 bases and J by 3 bases, with 19 bases left in between. The germline V gene has CDR1 MNHEY and CDR2 SVGAGI. The CDR3 loop reads CASSPRQPWRDTEAFF. For the CDR3, the DNA is TGTGCCAGCAGTCCCCGACAGCCCTGGAGGGACACTGAAGCTTTCTTT.